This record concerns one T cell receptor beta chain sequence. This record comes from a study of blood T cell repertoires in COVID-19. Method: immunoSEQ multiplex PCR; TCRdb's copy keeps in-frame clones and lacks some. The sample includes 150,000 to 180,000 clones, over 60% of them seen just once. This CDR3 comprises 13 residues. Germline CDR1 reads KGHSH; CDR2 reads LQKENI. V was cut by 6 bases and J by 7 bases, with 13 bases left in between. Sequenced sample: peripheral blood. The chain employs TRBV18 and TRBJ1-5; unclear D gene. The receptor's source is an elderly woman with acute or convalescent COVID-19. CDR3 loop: CASSRGSGQPQHF. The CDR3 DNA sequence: TGTGCCAGCTCCCGTGGGTCAGGACAGCCCCAGCATTTT. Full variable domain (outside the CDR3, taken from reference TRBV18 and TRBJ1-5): NAGVMQNPRHLVRRRGQEARLRCSPMKGHSHVYWYRQLPEEGLKFMVYLQKENIIDESGMPKERFSAEFPKEGPSILRIQQVVRGDSAAYFCASSRGSGQPQHFGDGTRLSIL.